This TCR beta chain was sequenced in a study of blood T cell repertoires in COVID-19 (dated by TCRdb to between 2020 and 2021). Notes on the research overall: Samples from collaborators originated in the United States, Italy and Spain and spanned both the acute and convalescent phases of COVID-19. Subjects who had been exposed to COVID-19, were actively infected with it, or had recovered from it provided the deeply sampled blood TCRbeta repertoires that made up the dataset. The prospective study material was composed of cDNA or gDNA derived from T cells, B-cell-depleted T cells, or PBMCs. Sample metadata almost always included a de-identified subject ID, COVID-19 status, age in years and sex. The repertoires were made available in a free public database intended to serve as a resource for research on the immune response to SARS-CoV-2. Where HLA class I and class II types were available, the types were taken from metadata supplied by the sample provider, not from assay-based typing. Samples were obtained from the ongoing ImmuneRACE study (first 160 participants) and from about 1,300 subjects provided by 6 global collaborators.

Trimming costs V 2 bases and J 4 bases, and their ends lie 7 bases apart. From cysteine to phenylalanine, the CDR3 is 13 amino acids long. The retained sequence is limited to the CDR3, 39 bases, with the frame set at the first base. The germline V gene gives CDR1 as LGHNT and CDR2 as FRNRAP. The paper's findings and limits, for the study overall: Clinical and demographic metadata were provided uncurated, with the amount varying by source and participant.

TCRbeta CDR3 regions were amplified from genomic DNA by means of the immunoSEQ Assay, a bias-controlled multiplex PCR. The authors' analysis ran thus. Within the assay, amplification of reference gene primers was used to estimate how many nucleated cells each sample contained. To quantify the absolute abundance of each unique TCRbeta CDR3 rearrangement, sequence reads were collapsed and filtered. Productive Simpson clonality was computed per sample as the square root of Simpson's diversity index over productive rearrangements. TCRdb took over this immuneACCESS table, retaining in-frame rearrangements with V and J assigned. Such tables are incomplete; in checked studies, under half of the missing clones stem from an unresolved V gene, and the remainder is unexplained. The DNA gave D and trimming, while V, J and clone size come from that table. Within this sample are about 30,000 clones, with roughly 87% of them counted one time only. Around 5% of the sample goes to the ten largest clones.

Details on this clone: What this receptor recognizes is not known. No base quality values were provided; no much bigger clone lies one nucleotide off.

Whole blood was collected in K2EDTA tubes by collaborating institutions according to the institutions' own protocols. For TCRbeta analysis, collaborators shipped samples in one of three forms: frozen whole blood, isolated PBMCs, or DNA extracted from either of those sample types. The sequence was collected from a man in his sixties with active COVID-19. The chain uses TRBV12-5 and TRBJ2-3, and possibly TRBD1, on 5 matching bases. The sequenced sample was peripheral blood. Read as DNA, the sequence is TGTGCTAGTGGTTTGAAAGGGGCAGATACGCAGTATTTT. It translates as CASGLKGADTQYF.